The 11 T cell receptor beta chains listed next were all sequenced from one sample in a study of blood T cell repertoires in COVID-19. The assay was immunoSEQ multiplex PCR, and TCRdb's table has in-frame clones only and misses some. The table has roughly 40,000 clones, about 88% seen once; the top ten hold roughly a fifth. Material: peripheral blood. The origin of the receptors is a man aged 45-65 years in a cohort sampled during active COVID-19.

The chain joins TRBV4-3 to TRBJ2-3; 10 bases map to TRBD2. Germline CDR1 is LGHNA and CDR2 is YSLEER. The CDR3 spans 15 residues. V lost 3 bases, J lost 2 bases, and 2 bases stayed unmatched. For the CDR3, the DNA is TGCGCCAGCAGCCAGCTAGCGGGGGCCACAGATACGCAGTATTTT. It yields the protein CASSQLAGATDTQYF.

The chain couples TRBV14 to TRBJ2-7; D unclear. Germline values: CDR1 SGHDN, CDR2 FVKESK. CDR3 size: 11 residues. The V end lost 4 bases, the J end lost 7 bases, and 8 bases lay between the germline ends. CDR3 protein: CASSRSREQYF. The CDR3 DNA follows: TGTGCCAGCAGCCGGTCGAGGGAGCAGTACTTC.

V is TRBV9 and J is TRBJ1-5, with no clear D. V shed 2 bases and J shed 0 bases, with 6 bases lying between them. The germline CDR1 and CDR2 sequences are SGDLS and YYNGEE. The length of the CDR3 is 14 residues. The CDR3: CASSVADSNQPQHF. CDR3 DNA sequence: TGTGCCAGCAGCGTTGCAGATAGCAATCAGCCCCAGCATTTT.

In this sample, this clone turned up a few times. V is TRBV11-2 and J is TRBJ2-7; D is uncertain. The V end lost 5 bases, the J end lost 7 bases, and 15 bases lay between the germline ends. CDR3 length: 13 residues. The germline gives CDR1 SGHAT, CDR2 FQNNGV. In DNA, the CDR3 is TGTGCCAGCAGCCCCTCGGGTGTGAGGGAGCAGTACGTC. As protein: CASSPSGVREQYV.

In DNA form, the CDR3 reads TGTGCCAGCACTAGCGGGAGGCGGTACAATGAGCAGTTCTTC. Its protein product is CASTSGRRYNEQFF. The chain is built from TRBV19 and TRBJ2-1; 12 bases align to TRBD2. V lost 9 bases, J lost 4 bases, and 4 bases stayed unmatched. The CDR3 sequence is 14 residues long. Germline CDR1 reads LNHDA; CDR2 reads SQIVND (reference sequence).

The V gene is TRBV7-9, the J gene TRBJ2-5; D is uncertain. V lost 1 base and J lost 4, with 10 bases in between. CDR1 SEHNR and CDR2 FQNEAQ come from the germline V gene (reference sequence). This CDR3 contains 14 residues. CDR3 region: CASSLEKERETQYF. For the CDR3, the DNA is TGTGCCAGCAGCTTAGAGAAGGAGAGAGAGACCCAGTACTTC.

V usage is TRBV7-9 and J usage is TRBJ2-2, with TRBD2 matching over 7 bases. V dropped 1 base and J dropped 7; count of bases not matched to a gene: 6. CDR1 SEHNR and CDR2 FQNEAQ come from the germline V gene (reference sequence). The CDR3 totals 15 residues. The CDR3 DNA reads TGTGCCAGCAGCTTAGTGGCGGGAGCTGGCGGGGAGCTGTTTTTT. It yields the protein CASSLVAGAGGELFF.

The chain combines TRBV18 with TRBJ2-3; D might be TRBD1 (6 bases). The ends were cut back, 3 bases at V and 1 base at J, with 8 bases in the middle. This CDR3 has 14 residues. CDR1 is KGHSH, CDR2 LQKENI, per germline. The CDR3 DNA reads TGTGCCAGCTCACCGGGGACACGCACAGATACGCAGTATTTT. Its translation: CASSPGTRTDTQYF.

The chain carries TRBV7-9 and TRBJ2-7, with TRBD2 as a possible D gene (5 bases). V was clipped by 5 bases and J by 3 bases, with 8 bases between them. Germline CDR1 reads SEHNR; CDR2 reads FQNEAQ (reference sequence). This CDR3 spans 12 amino acids. CDR3 in amino acids: CASSTGDYEQYF. CDR3 sequence (DNA): TGTGCCAGCAGCACCGGGGACTACGAGCAGTACTTC.

This clone counts as medium-sized. The same CDR3 also results from other DNA sequences found in this sample. The chain couples TRBV27 to TRBJ2-3; TRBD2 is a possible D gene (5 bases). Germline CDR1 reads MNHEY; CDR2 reads SMNVEV (reference sequence). This CDR3 spans 15 amino acids. Trimming removed 2 bases from V and 1 base from J, with 10 bases in between. The CDR3 region is CASSLGSSRTDTQYF. CDR3 DNA: TGTGCCAGCAGTTTAGGGAGCAGCCGCACAGATACGCAGTATTTT.

This chain links TRBV15 with TRBJ1-4, with D tentatively TRBD1 (5 bases). Germline V gene sequence: CDR1 LNHNV, CDR2 YYDKDF (reference sequence). The CDR3 is made up of 16 amino acids. Trimming removed 0 bases at V and 4 bases at J, with 12 bases between. DNA of the CDR3: TGTGCCACCAGCAGAGATGGGGCAAGACTTAATGAAAAACTGTTTTTT. This gives the protein CATSRDGARLNEKLFF.